These 8 T cell receptor beta chains were sequenced from one sample in a study of T-cell memory formation after mild COVID-19. TCRdb independently ran MiXCR on the 5' RACE reads; one entry per CDR3 protein. The table shows 190,000 or so distinct CDR3 sequences, with 20% to 25% occurring only once. The sequenced sample was PBMCs or a T cell subset sorted from them (not recorded which). The receptor set was obtained from an adult woman who had mild COVID-19 (a few samples of this study predate the infection). Cell type and time point are not known.

This clonotype was seen only a few times. The chain is built from TRBV7-8 and TRBJ2-1; the match to TRBD2 covers 14 bases. Looked up from germline, CDR1 is SGHVS and CDR2 is FQNEAQ. Trimming removed 2 bases from V and 4 bases from J; junction bases left unmatched: 7. This CDR3 region has 18 residues. CDR3 amino acids: CASSLSGLAGGPYNEQFF. CDR3 DNA sequence: TGTGCCAGCAGCTTATCCGGACTAGCGGGAGGACCTTACAATGAGCAGTTCTTC. The whole variable domain, filled in from reference TRBV7-8 and TRBJ2-1, reads GAGVSQSPRYKVAKRGQDVALRCDPISGHVSLFWYQQALGQGPEFLTYFQNEAQLDKSGLPSDRFFAERPEGSVSTLKIQRTQQEDSAVYLCASSLSGLAGGPYNEQFFGPGTRLTVL.

This sequence joins TRBV30 and TRBJ1-1, with 7 bases that match TRBD1. V lost 4 bases and J lost 1; bases outside the gene matches: 9. The CDR3 runs 15 residues. The germline CDR1 and CDR2 sequences are GTSNPN and SVGIG (reference sequence). Written as DNA, the CDR3 is TGTGCCTGGACTAAAAACAGGGGTAGGAACACTGAAGCTTTCTTT. Its protein product is CAWTKNRGRNTEAFF.

V gene TRBV21-1 combines with J gene TRBJ1-3; TRBD1 reflects the table's D call only, with no check against the DNA. TRBV21-1 is designated a pseudogene. This CDR3 has 19 amino acids. The CDR3 nucleotides are TGTGCCAGCAGCAAAAAAGACGACAGGATGGGTTTCTCTGGAAACACCATATATTTT. Its translation: CASSKKDDRMGFSGNTIYF.

This clonotype was picked up a small number of times. The chain has TRBV5-6 and TRBJ2-1, with TRBD2 matching over 9 bases. This CDR3 comprises 14 residues. Germline V CDR1 and CDR2: SGHDT, YYEEEE. V shed 3 bases and J 7 bases; nucleotides not matched to a gene: 5. CDR3 sequence: CASSSGLAMNEQFF. CDR3 nucleotides: TGTGCCAGCAGCTCCGGACTAGCGATGAATGAGCAGTTCTTC.

The J gene is TRBJ1-5, the V gene TRBV5-4, with D unresolved. The germline V gene encodes CDR1 SGHNT and CDR2 YYREEE (reference sequence). V was pared by 4 bases and J by 5 bases, with 22 bases between. This CDR3 region has 17 residues. The CDR3: CASSPPLRARSDQPQHF. The CDR3 DNA follows: TGTGCCAGCAGCCCACCTCTCCGGGCAAGATCGGATCAGCCCCAGCATTTT.

There are a few counts of this clonotype. The chain joins TRBV27 to TRBJ2-1; 8 bases match TRBD1. The germline V gene has CDR1 MNHEY and CDR2 SMNVEV (reference sequence). Trimming cost V 6 bases and J 5 bases; bases outside gene matches: 6. This CDR3 is 14 amino acids long. The CDR3 sequence is CASSWDRTNNEQFF. In DNA form, the CDR3 reads TGTGCCAGCAGCTGGGACAGGACTAACAATGAGCAGTTCTTC.

The chain is built from TRBV4-2 and TRBJ2-1; no definite D call. The germline gives CDR1 LGHNA, CDR2 YNFKEQ. CDR3 length: 13 residues. V was pared by 6 bases and J by 3 bases, with 9 bases between. CDR3 in amino acids: CASRFDNYNEQFF. In DNA, the CDR3 is TGTGCCAGCAGATTCGACAACTACAATGAGCAGTTCTTC.

In DNA form, the CDR3 reads TGTGCCAGCAGCCCCCGGGACGGAAGCTCCTATAATTCACCCCTCCACTTT. Protein sequence: CASSPRDGSSYNSPLHF. The chain recombines TRBV11-2 with TRBJ1-6; weak D call: TRBD1 (5 bases). The V and J ends lost 5 bases and 0 bases respectively, with 14 bases between them. The germline V gene encodes CDR1 SGHAT and CDR2 FQNNGV. CDR3 length: 17 amino acids. The full variable domain, with the rest looked up from reference TRBV11-2 and TRBJ1-6, is EAGVAQSPRYKIIEKRQSVAFWCNPISGHATLYWYQQILGQGPKLLIQFQNNGVVDDSQLPKDRFSAERLKGVDSTLKIQPAKLEDSAVYLCASSPRDGSSYNSPLHFGNGTRLTVT.